This TCR beta chain was recovered during a study of cytomegalovirus exposure and HLA in healthy donors. Study overall: An earlier analysis identified 120 million or so unique TCR beta sequences in about 190 million T cells.

Primers: 60 Vbeta forward and 13 Jbeta reverse. The repertoire was sequenced with immunoSEQ multiplex PCR; TCRdb's copy has only in-frame clones and lacks some. In the table there are over 150,000 clones, roughly 70% of which are singletons. The CDR3 runs 12 residues. The V end was cut by 6 bases, the J end by 7 bases, with 10 bases between. Germline V CDR1 and CDR2: ENHRY, SYGVKD. The TCR comes from a woman aged 40 to 50 in good health and CMV-seropositive. This rearrangement joins TRBV10-3 to TRBJ2-1; the D is unclear. The sample comprised PBMCs. The CDR3 region is CAISGGANEQFF. The CDR3 DNA is TGTGCCATCAGCGGCGGAGCGAATGAGCAGTTCTTC.